These 31 T cell receptor beta chains originate from one sample sequenced in a study of shared T cell receptors in the human thymus (dated by TCRdb to the early 2020s). Receptors were amplified or captured by the immunoSEQ multiplex PCR assay. TCRdb obtained this table from immuneACCESS and retained in-frame rearrangements with V and J assigned. These tables miss some clones; where compared with another copy, unresolved V genes account for less than half of the shortfall, and the remainder is unexplained. A total of more than 550,000 clones appear in this sample, around 87% of them only once. Roughly 0.0094% of the sample comes from the top ten. The same data also contributed to another study, on human thymus T cells.

The sequenced sample consisted of thymocytes. The receptors were sampled from a boy under two years old with a congenital heart defect. Donor details come from another sample of the same person, matched by shared clones.

The chain recombines TRBV29-1 with TRBJ1-4; 9 bases match TRBD1. With V trimmed by 1 base and J by 8 bases, 14 bases remained unmatched. Germline V gives CDR1 SQVTM, CDR2 ANQGSEA. The CDR3 contains 17 residues. CDR3 loop: CSVEVWDRDLRREKLFF. In DNA, the CDR3 is TGCAGCGTTGAAGTATGGGACAGGGATCTTCGACGCGAAAAACTGTTTTTT.

This rearrangement joins TRBV5-1 to TRBJ2-3, with 11 bases lining up with TRBD2. The CDR3 consists of 17 residues. V gave up 3 bases and J gave up 4 bases; unmatched junction bases: 10. CDR1 is SGHRS and CDR2 is YFSETQ in the germline V gene. The CDR3: CASSSLLAGGPSDTQYF. DNA for the CDR3: TGCGCCAGCAGCTCCCTTTTAGCGGGAGGGCCCTCAGATACGCAGTATTTT.

The chain carries TRBV19 and TRBJ1-2; 7 bases line up with TRBD1. The germline CDR1 and CDR2 sequences are LNHDA and SQIVND (reference sequence). The V gene end was trimmed by 7 bases and the J gene end by 8 bases; junction bases not matched to a gene: 13. The CDR3 is 14 amino acids. The CDR3, as DNA: TGTGCCAGTACAAAGGGGGCGATTTTTGAAGGCTACACCTTC. The encoded protein is CASTKGAIFEGYTF. Full variable domain (outside the CDR3, taken from reference TRBV19 and TRBJ1-2): DGGITQSPKYLFRKEGQNVTLSCEQNLNHDAMYWYRQDPGQGLRLIYYSQIVNDFQKGDIAEGYSVSREKKESFPLTVTSAQKNPTAFYLCASTKGAIFEGYTFGSGTRLTVV.

Only a few counts were recorded for this clone. The rearrangement joins TRBV18 to TRBJ1-6, with TRBD1 identical over 9 bases. The V and J ends lost 4 bases and 7 bases, in that order; junction bases with no gene match: 2. The CDR3 spans 14 residues. The germline V gene has CDR1 KGHSH and CDR2 LQKENI. The CDR3 region is CASSRTGENSPLHF. In nucleotides, the CDR3 is TGTGCCAGCTCACGGACAGGGGAGAATTCACCCCTCCACTTT.

DNA for the CDR3: TGTGCCAGCAGCTGCCGGGACAGGGGTTTTAACACTGAAGCTTTCTTT. Protein sequence: CASSCRDRGFNTEAFF. V and J are TRBV5-4 and TRBJ1-1; the match to TRBD1 covers 10 bases. The trim removed 3 bases at V and 2 bases at J, leaving 7 bases unmatched. Germline V gives CDR1 SGHNT, CDR2 YYREEE (reference sequence). This CDR3 spans 16 amino acids.

The gene calls are TRBV28 and TRBJ1-2; no reliable D call. This CDR3 region has 12 residues. Trimming removed 7 bases from V and 6 bases from J, with 12 bases in between. CDR1 is MDHEN and CDR2 is SYDVKM in the germline V gene. The CDR3 coding sequence is TGTGCCAGCATTGGGGAGGGAGATGGCTACACCTTC. Its translation: CASIGEGDGYTF.

The chain carries TRBV20-1 and TRBJ2-7; D is unclear. CDR1 is DFQATT, CDR2 SNEGSKA, per germline (reference sequence). The CDR3 runs to 11 residues. V was clipped by 5 bases and J by 0 bases, with 5 bases between them. DNA of the CDR3: TGCAGTGCTGTAAACTCCTACGAGCAGTACTTC. Translated, it gives CSAVNSYEQYF.

The chain employs TRBV28 and TRBJ2-6; D remains ambiguous. CDR3 length: 15 amino acids. Germline-derived CDR1 and CDR2 are MDHEN and SYDVKM. The V gene lost 5 bases and the J gene lost 0 bases, with 8 bases spanning the gap. The CDR3 loop reads CASSQQDSGANVLTF. In nucleotides, the CDR3 is TGTGCCAGCAGTCAACAAGACTCTGGGGCCAACGTCCTGACTTTC.

This chain links TRBV5-1 with TRBJ2-3; D is ambiguous. Trimming left V 3 bases short and J 2 bases short, with 19 bases between. The CDR3 sequence is 17 residues long. Germline loops: CDR1 SGHRS, CDR2 YFSETQ. The chain's CDR3 is CASSSTSRRQPTDTQYF. The CDR3 coding sequence is TGCGCCAGCAGCTCTACTTCTCGCAGGCAGCCCACAGATACGCAGTATTTT.

This clone appeared once. The chain has TRBV11-2 and TRBJ2-3; 12 bases match TRBD1. The CDR3 is 16 residues long. Germline V lookup: CDR1 SGHAT, CDR2 FQNNGV. The V segment lost 6 bases and the J segment 5 bases; nucleotides outside the gene matches: 9. CDR3 loop: CASRPEGQGAIDTQYF. The CDR3 nucleotides are TGTGCCAGCAGGCCTGAGGGACAGGGGGCCATAGATACGCAGTATTTT.

V is TRBV25-1 and J is TRBJ2-1; 14 positions agree with TRBD2. The CDR3 consists of 17 residues. J gave up 6 bases and V 4 bases, and 8 bases lay outside the gene matches. Germline V gene data show CDR1 as MGHDK and CDR2 as SYGVNS. The CDR3 region is CASSARLAGGLGNEQFF. CDR3 nucleotide sequence: TGTGCCAGCAGTGCCCGACTAGCGGGAGGGTTGGGCAATGAGCAGTTCTTC. The full variable domain, rest sourced from reference TRBV25-1 and TRBJ2-1, is EADIYQTPRYLVIGTGKKITLECSQTMGHDKMYWYQQDPGMELHLIHYSYGVNSTEKGDLSSESTVSRIRTEHFPLTLESARPSHTSQYLCASSARLAGGLGNEQFFGPGTRLTVL.

The chain carries TRBV7-2 and TRBJ2-7; TRBD1 matches 9 bases. CDR3 length: 15 amino acids. Per the germline V gene, CDR1 is SGHTA and CDR2 is FQGNSA. V lost 6 bases and J lost 3; bases outside the gene matches: 9. The CDR3, as DNA: TGTGCCAGCAGACCCCGACAGGGGGACAACTACGAGCAGTACTTC. Amino acid sequence: CASRPRQGDNYEQYF.

The V and J genes are TRBV5-1 and TRBJ2-1; 12 bases are shared with TRBD2. The germline gives CDR1 SGHRS, CDR2 YFSETQ. Losses at the gene ends were 4 bases for V and 4 bases for J; bases not matched to a gene: 6. This CDR3 is built from 16 residues. CDR3 sequence (DNA): TGCGCCAGCAGCACGTCGACTAGCGGGAGTTACAATGAGCAGTTCTTC. This encodes CASSTSTSGSYNEQFF.

The chain carries TRBV5-3 and TRBJ1-2; TRBD1 agrees at 7 bases. TRBV5-3 is assigned to the ORF class and has an uncertain function. CDR3 length equals 15 residues. V lost 4 bases, J lost 4 bases, and 10 bases stayed unmatched. CDR3 protein: CARSKTTGEGYGYTF. The CDR3 DNA sequence: TGTGCCAGAAGCAAAACAACAGGGGAAGGCTATGGCTACACCTTC.

The table lists this clone with a count of one. This sequence joins TRBV19 and TRBJ2-1, with a tentative D call TRBD1 (5 bases). Germline V CDR1 and CDR2: LNHDA, SQIVND (reference sequence). Trimming removed 2 bases at V and 7 bases at J, with 9 bases between. This CDR3 comprises 13 residues. Here the CDR3 reads CASSIPDRNEQFF. The CDR3 DNA sequence: TGTGCCAGTAGTATACCTGACAGAAATGAGCAGTTCTTC.

The V and J genes are TRBV5-1 and TRBJ2-1; 10 nucleotides agree with TRBD1. CDR1 SGHRS and CDR2 YFSETQ come from the germline V gene. The length of the CDR3 is 17 residues. The V segment lost 0 bases and the J segment 6 bases; nucleotides outside the gene matches: 9. The DNA for the CDR3 is TGCGCCAGCAGCTTGGCCACCGACAGGGGGCAAGGCAATGAGCAGTTCTTC. This gives the protein CASSLATDRGQGNEQFF.

The chain recombines TRBV29-1 with TRBJ2-1, with 7 bases identical to TRBD2. Germline V gene sequence: CDR1 SQVTM, CDR2 ANQGSEA. The V segment lost 6 bases and the J segment 6 bases; nucleotides outside the gene matches: 8. This CDR3 comprises 13 residues. The CDR3 spells CSVRSGIGNEQFF. For the CDR3, the DNA is TGCAGCGTGCGGAGCGGGATCGGCAATGAGCAGTTCTTC.

V and J are TRBV6-6 and TRBJ1-1, with 7 bases fitting TRBD1. Germline V CDR1 and CDR2: MNHNY, SVGAGI (reference sequence). Losses at the gene ends were 2 bases for V and 1 base for J; bases not matched to a gene: 7. The CDR3 length is 16 residues. CDR3 DNA: TGTGCCAGCAGTTACCATGTCCGGACAGGGAACACTGAAGCTTTCTTT. Translating it yields CASSYHVRTGNTEAFF.

This clone was found once. The chain is built from TRBV7-6 and TRBJ2-3, with TRBD2 as a possible D gene (6 bases). Trimming cost V 0 bases and J 5 bases, with 21 bases left between them. This CDR3 region has 18 residues. Germline CDR1 is SGHVS and CDR2 is FNYEAQ. The CDR3 DNA sequence: TGTGCCAGCAGCTTAGCTCGGACCCCCCGGGACTCCAAAGATACGCAGTATTTT. Translation gives CASSLARTPRDSKDTQYF. The full variable domain, with the rest looked up from reference TRBV7-6 and TRBJ2-3, is GAGVSQSPRYKVTKRGQDVALRCDPISGHVSLYWYRQALGQGPEFLTYFNYEAQQDKSGLPNDRFSAERPEGSISTLTIQRTEQRDSAMYRCASSLARTPRDSKDTQYFGPGTRLTVL.

This clone was recorded only once. The chain joins TRBV29-1 to TRBJ2-3; TRBD2 matches 10 bases. Germline assignment: CDR1 SQVTM and CDR2 ANQGSEA. V was clipped by 7 bases and J by 2 bases; unmatched bases: 3. This CDR3 is 13 amino acids long. The CDR3 reads CSGGLANTDTQYF. The CDR3 DNA follows: TGCAGCGGGGGACTAGCGAACACAGATACGCAGTATTTT.

The rearrangement uses TRBV30 and TRBJ1-1; a possible D gene is TRBD1 (6 bases). The CDR3 extends over 16 amino acids. Germline CDR1 and CDR2: GTSNPN and SVGIG (reference sequence). V was cut by 0 bases and J by 3 bases, with 17 bases left in between. In nucleotides, the CDR3 is TGTGCCTGGAGTGTACCGGGGGGGCTGGGGGACACTGAAGCTTTCTTT. Protein sequence: CAWSVPGGLGDTEAFF. The full variable domain, rest sourced from reference TRBV30 and TRBJ1-1, is SQTIHQWPATLVQPVGSPLSLECTVEGTSNPNLYWYRQAAGRGLQLLFYSVGIGQISSEVPQNLSASRPQDRQFILSSKKLLLSDSGFYLCAWSVPGGLGDTEAFFGQGTRLTVV.

This chain links TRBV25-1 with TRBJ1-5; 9 bases are shared with TRBD1. Germline V gives CDR1 MGHDK, CDR2 SYGVNS. The length of the CDR3 is 15 residues. With 4 bases clipped from V and 6 bases from J, the junction kept 7 bases outside the gene matches. The CDR3, as DNA: TGTGCCAGCAGTGGCTCGGGACAGGGCGTTCAGCCCCAGCATTTT. This sequence encodes CASSGSGQGVQPQHF.

The chain links TRBV28 to TRBJ1-1; a possible D gene is TRBD1 (6 bases). Trimming took 6 bases from V and 4 from J, leaving 12 bases between them. The germline V gene has CDR1 MDHEN and CDR2 SYDVKM. The CDR3 totals 13 residues. CDR3 protein: CASRQGRGTEAFF. DNA of the CDR3: TGTGCCAGCAGACAGGGTCGGGGCACTGAAGCTTTCTTT.

V usage is TRBV30 and J usage is TRBJ2-7; a weak D match, TRBD2 (6 bases). The CDR3 extends over 16 amino acids. With 6 bases removed from V and 4 bases from J, the gap between germline ends came to 25 bases. CDR1 GTSNPN and CDR2 SVGIG come from the germline V gene (reference sequence). CDR3 DNA: TGTGCCTGCTGCGTAGCGGAGGGGACTGGGGGATACGAGCAGTACTTC. The encoded protein is CACCVAEGTGGYEQYF.

The chain links TRBV28 to TRBJ2-1; D is possibly TRBD2 (6 bases). V gave up 5 bases and J gave up 5 bases, with 16 bases separating them. The CDR3 totals 15 residues. Germline values: CDR1 MDHEN, CDR2 SYDVKM. The CDR3 here is CASSRRAPVDNEQFF. CDR3 in DNA: TGTGCCAGCAGTCGGAGGGCCCCCGTAGACAATGAGCAGTTCTTC.

The chain couples TRBV6-5 to TRBJ2-3, with D maybe TRBD2 (6 bases). The CDR3 loop spans 16 amino acids. Trimming left V 1 base short and J 2 bases short, with 13 bases between. CDR1 and CDR2 from the germline V gene are MNHEY and SVGAGI. The chain's CDR3 is CASSYWGVKHTDTQYF. The CDR3 nucleotides are TGTGCCAGCAGTTACTGGGGGGTAAAACACACAGATACGCAGTATTTT.

J is TRBJ2-7 and V is TRBV28; tentatively, D is TRBD2 (6 bases). Germline V gene lookup returns CDR1 MDHEN and CDR2 SYDVKM. Deletions cut 3 bases from V and 6 bases from J, with 15 bases between. This CDR3 region has 14 residues. CDR3 coding DNA: TGTGCCAGCAGTTTGTTCGGGGGAGTGGCCGAGCAGTACTTC. The encoded protein is CASSLFGGVAEQYF. Looking up the rest from reference TRBV28 and TRBJ2-7 gives the full variable domain: DVKVTQSSRYLVKRTGEKVFLECVQDMDHENMFWYRQDPGLGLRLIYFSYDVKMKEKGDIPEGYSVSREKKERFSLILESASTNQTSMYLCASSLFGGVAEQYFGPGTRLTVT.

V and J are TRBV28 and TRBJ2-3, with D perhaps matching TRBD2 (6 bases). The CDR3 has 14 residues. Trimming took off 2 bases at V and 2 bases at J, with 8 bases between the two ends. Germline V lookup: CDR1 MDHEN, CDR2 SYDVKM. CDR3 residues: CASSLAGTTDTQYF. CDR3 DNA: TGTGCCAGCAGTTTAGCGGGGACCACAGATACGCAGTATTTT.

J is TRBJ2-5 and V is TRBV29-1; D unresolved. Trimming stripped 3 bases from V and 4 bases from J, with 9 bases between. This CDR3 has 12 amino acids. Germline V gene data show CDR1 as SQVTM and CDR2 as ANQGSEA. The chain's CDR3 is CSVEVSGETQYF. In DNA form, the CDR3 reads TGCAGCGTTGAGGTCAGTGGAGAGACCCAGTACTTC. Filled out from reference TRBV29-1 and TRBJ2-5, the complete variable domain reads SAVISQKPSRDICQRGTSLTIQCQVDSQVTMMFWYRQQPGQSLTLIATANQGSEATYESGFVIDKFPISRPNLTFSTLTVSNMSPEDSSIYLCSVEVSGETQYFGPGTRLLVL.

This clone was picked up one time. The chain has TRBV28 and TRBJ2-5; 12 bases match TRBD2. The DNA end favors TRBJ2-7, so the J call may be wrong. This CDR3 is built from 15 residues. The germline CDR1 and CDR2 sequences are MDHEN and SYDVKM. The CDR3 bases are TGTGCCAGCAGTTTGACTAGCGGGAGCTCCTACGAGCAGTACTTC. Translating gives CASSLTSGSSYEQYF.

The chain is built from TRBV28 and TRBJ2-7; the D gene is possibly TRBD1 (6 bases). The CDR3 totals 14 residues. Trimming took off 2 bases at V and 2 bases at J, with 10 bases between the two ends. The germline V gene encodes CDR1 MDHEN and CDR2 SYDVKM. DNA of the CDR3: TGTGCCAGCAGTTTAACAGGGATTCCCTACGAGCAGTACTTC. This encodes CASSLTGIPYEQYF.